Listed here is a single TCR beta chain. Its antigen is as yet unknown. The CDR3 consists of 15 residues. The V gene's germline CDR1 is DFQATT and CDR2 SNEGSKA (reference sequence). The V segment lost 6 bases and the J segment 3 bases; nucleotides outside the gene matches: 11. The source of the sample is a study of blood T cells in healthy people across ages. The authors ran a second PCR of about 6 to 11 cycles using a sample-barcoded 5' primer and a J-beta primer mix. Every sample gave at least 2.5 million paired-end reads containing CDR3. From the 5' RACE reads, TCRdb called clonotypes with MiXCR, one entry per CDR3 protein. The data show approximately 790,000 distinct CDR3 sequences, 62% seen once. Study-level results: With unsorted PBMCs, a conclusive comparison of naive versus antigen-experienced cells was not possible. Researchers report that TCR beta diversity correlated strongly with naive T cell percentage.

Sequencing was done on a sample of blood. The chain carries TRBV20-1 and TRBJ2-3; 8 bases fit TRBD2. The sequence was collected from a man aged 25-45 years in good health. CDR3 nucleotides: TGCAGTGCCCCGTCTGGGACTAGAGATACAGATACGCAGTATTTT. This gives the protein CSAPSGTRDTDTQYF.